The text below deals with one T cell receptor beta chain. What it binds is unknown. The data were produced by immunoSEQ multiplex PCR, yet TCRdb's version contains in-frame clones alone and is incomplete. The sample consists of approximately 150,000 clones, almost 95% of them appearing once. The data belong to a study of T cell responses to AZD1222 COVID-19 vaccine. The study, taken as a whole, reports: At study baseline, merely six AZD1222 recipients were seropositive. The donor cohort was predominantly white British with a female majority, and clonal diversity may have been underestimated. The study found vaccine-associated CD4 TCRs spanning spike, dominant at 160-218 and 743-854.

CDR1 is DFQATT and CDR2 is SNEGSKA in the germline V gene (reference sequence). V lost 3 bases, J lost 5 bases, and 9 bases stayed unmatched. The CDR3 spans 15 residues. The sample was peripheral blood, taken 28 days after the second AZD1222 dose. The TCR sequence derives from an adult who received the AZD1222 COVID-19 vaccine. This chain links TRBV20-1 with TRBJ2-5; 10 bases map to TRBD1. This CDR3 is CSASAGTGAVETQYF. The CDR3 nucleotides are TGCAGTGCTAGTGCCGGGACAGGGGCAGTGGAGACCCAGTACTTC.